Shown below are 16 T cell receptor beta chains from a single sample sequenced in a study of T cell repertoires in cytomegalovirus infection. TCRdb called the reads again in MiXCR, with one record for every CDR3 protein. Of approximately 910,000 distinct CDR3 sequences listed, roughly 30% are singletons. Their target antigens are unknown. The source material was cultured CD8+ T cells from PBMCs, sampled from culture after CMV antigen stimulation. The receptors were gathered from a human donor in good health (CMV status not recorded). Some clones in this sample may be carry-over from other donors' samples.

This chain joins TRBV27 and TRBJ1-2, with a tentative D call TRBD1 (5 bases). From germline, CDR1 is MNHEY and CDR2 SMNVEV (reference sequence). The V and J ends lost 0 bases and 4 bases respectively, with 9 bases between them. This CDR3 is 14 amino acids long. The CDR3 loop reads CASSLSGVGYGYTF. The DNA of the CDR3 is TGTGCCAGCAGTTTATCGGGGGTCGGCTATGGCTACACCTTC.

In regard to this clonotype: With a much larger clone just one base away, this may be a read error. This chain connects TRBV7-9 to TRBJ2-1; D remains unclear. Trimming pared 2 bases from V and 2 bases from J, leaving 10 bases between. The germline gives CDR1 SEHNR, CDR2 FQNEAQ (reference sequence). CDR3 length: 15 residues. The CDR3 coding sequence is TGTGCCAGCAGCTTAACATGGTATACCTACAATGAGCAGTTCTTC. Translation: CASSLTWYTYNEQFF. The full variable domain, completed using reference TRBV7-9 and TRBJ2-1, is DTGVSQNPRHKITKRGQNVTFRCDPISEHNRLYWYRQTLGQGPEFLTYFQNEAQLEKSRLLSDRFSAERPKGSFSTLEIQRTEQGDSAMYLCASSLTWYTYNEQFFGPGTRLTVL.

This chain connects TRBV9 to TRBJ2-1, with 9 bases identical to TRBD2. V dropped 4 bases and J dropped 10; count of bases not matched to a gene: 24. Per germline, CDR1 SGDLS and CDR2 YYNGEE. This CDR3 is built from 19 residues. CDR3 sequence (DNA): TGTGCCAGCAGCTTAGCGGGGGCCACCGGTGGTGGAGAAGGTCGGGAGCAGTTCTTC. Amino acids: CASSLAGATGGGEGREQFF. Full variable domain (outside the CDR3, taken from reference TRBV9 and TRBJ2-1): DSGVTQTPKHLITATGQRVTLRCSPRSGDLSVYWYQQSLDQGLQFLIQYYNGEERAKGNILERFSAQQFPDLHSELNLSSLELGDSALYFCASSLAGATGGGEGREQFFGPGTRLTVL.

This clonotype was observed a handful of times. V is TRBV7-6 and J is TRBJ2-7; no firm D call. Per the germline V gene, CDR1 is SGHVS and CDR2 is FNYEAQ. The CDR3 has 16 residues. With 4 bases removed from V and 2 bases from J, the gap between germline ends came to 18 bases. For the CDR3, the DNA is TGTGCCAGCAGCTCCGGACCCGAAGGGTGGGCCTACGAGCAGTACGTC. It specifies CASSSGPEGWAYEQYV.

This clonotype was seen a handful of times. This chain links TRBV19 with TRBJ2-1, with TRBD2 as a possible D gene (5 bases). From germline, CDR1 is LNHDA and CDR2 SQIVND (reference sequence). There are 17 residues in the CDR3. V lost 0 bases and J 0 bases, leaving 12 bases between the germline ends. In DNA, the CDR3 is TGTGCCAGTAGTATAGATTATCCGGGGAGCTCCTACAATGAGCAGTTCTTC. This codes for CASSIDYPGSSYNEQFF.

This clonotype was seen a few times. The rearrangement uses TRBV6-5 and TRBJ1-1; D might be TRBD1 (5 bases). There are 13 residues in the CDR3. Trimming took 7 bases from V and 5 from J, leaving 14 bases between them. Germline V gives CDR1 MNHEY, CDR2 SVGAGI. CDR3 nucleotide sequence: TGTGCCAGCAATAGGGACCGCGCGACTGAAGCTTTCTTT. Amino acid sequence: CASNRDRATEAFF.

The V and J genes are TRBV20-1 and TRBJ1-2; no definite D call. This CDR3 contains 15 residues. V lost 2 bases to trimming and J lost 8 bases, with 21 bases between them. Per germline, CDR1 DFQATT and CDR2 SNEGSKA (reference sequence). CDR3 region: CSARPGDPLGEGYTF. The CDR3 DNA sequence: TGCAGTGCTAGACCTGGGGATCCTCTCGGGGAAGGCTACACCTTC.

This clonotype was seen only a few times. The chain joins TRBV7-9 to TRBJ2-5; D remains ambiguous. The CDR3 covers 14 residues. Trimming removed 5 bases from V and 2 bases from J, with 12 bases in between. The germline V gene has CDR1 SEHNR and CDR2 FQNEAQ (reference sequence). CDR3 in DNA: TGTGCCAGCAGCCCTCGACTGGAACAAGAGACCCAGTACTTC. Encoded protein: CASSPRLEQETQYF.

This clonotype has just a few counts. This rearrangement joins TRBV7-9 to TRBJ2-5; either TRBD1 or TRBD2 may supply D (5 bases each). The CDR3 contains 15 residues. Germline CDR1 and CDR2: SEHNR and FQNEAQ (reference sequence). V lost 5 bases, J lost 1 base, and 14 bases lay in between. The CDR3, as DNA: TGTGCCAGCAGCCCAGGGAGTGTACTCCAAGAGACCCAGTACTTC. It yields the protein CASSPGSVLQETQYF.

The rearrangement uses TRBV4-1 and TRBJ2-7; possibly TRBD1 for D (6 bases). The CDR3 has 16 amino acids. V was trimmed by 2 bases and J by 0 bases, leaving 14 bases between them. Germline V CDR1 and CDR2: MGHRA, YSYEKL. This CDR3 is CASSQTPGHNSYEQYF. CDR3 DNA sequence: TGCGCCAGCAGCCAAACACCGGGACACAACTCCTACGAGCAGTACTTC.

This clonotype was found a few times. CDR3 protein: CASSLGAQPNVGNEQFF. The CDR3 nucleotides read TGTGCCAGCAGCTTAGGGGCCCAGCCAAATGTTGGGAATGAGCAGTTCTTC. The chain links TRBV7-6 to TRBJ2-1; D is uncertain. Germline CDR1 reads SGHVS; CDR2 reads FNYEAQ. The CDR3 has 17 residues. V lost 1 base and J lost 7, with 20 bases in between.

Of note for this clonotype: A much larger clone differs from this one at a single base, so this may be a read error. The chain carries TRBV9 and TRBJ2-3; TRBD1 might be the D (6 bases). There are 16 residues in the CDR3. V was cut by 4 bases and J by 5 bases, with 20 bases left in between. Germline-derived CDR1 and CDR2 are SGDLS and YYNGEE. CDR3 sequence: CASSPRTEGEKDTQYF. The CDR3 bases are TGTGCCAGCAGCCCACGGACAGAGGGCGAAAAAGATACGCAGTATTTT.

This clonotype was found a few times. The chain couples TRBV6-1 to TRBJ2-5; TRBD1 is a possible D gene (8 bases). V dropped 7 bases and J dropped 0 bases, with 18 bases sitting between them. CDR1 and CDR2 (germline): MNHNS, SASEGT. The CDR3 sequence is 16 residues long. The CDR3 is CASTGNRGTNQETQYF. CDR3 sequence (DNA): TGTGCCAGCACCGGAAACAGGGGGACTAACCAAGAGACCCAGTACTTC.

The chain employs TRBV6-5 and TRBJ2-3; tentative D call: TRBD2 (5 bases). Trimming took 6 bases from V and 3 from J, leaving 13 bases between them. CDR1 and CDR2 (germline): MNHEY, SVGAGI. This CDR3 is built from 14 residues. The CDR3 DNA follows: TGTGCCAGCAGATGGGGTTCGGGGACAGATACGCAGTATTTT. Translation: CASRWGSGTDTQYF.

The CDR3 is CASSYSSERRGYNEQFF. Written as DNA, the CDR3 is TGTGCCAGCAGTTACTCCTCGGAGAGACGGGGGTACAATGAGCAGTTCTTC. The J gene is TRBJ2-1, the V gene TRBV6-2 or TRBV6-3; a possible D gene is TRBD2 (6 bases). Between the trimmed V and J ends, which lost 0 bases and 4 bases, there was a span of 16 bases. CDR1 MNHEY and CDR2 SVGEGT come from the germline V gene. The CDR3 sequence is 17 residues long.

This clonotype was observed a few times. The V call is TRBV7-9, the J call TRBJ1-2; D not resolved. The CDR3 sequence is 13 residues long. Trimming left V 2 bases short and J 6 bases short, with 10 bases between. CDR1 is SEHNR and CDR2 is FQNEAQ in the germline V gene (reference sequence). CDR3 DNA sequence: TGTGCCAGCAGCTTAATCACCCTGGATGGCTACACCTTC. Amino acid sequence: CASSLITLDGYTF.